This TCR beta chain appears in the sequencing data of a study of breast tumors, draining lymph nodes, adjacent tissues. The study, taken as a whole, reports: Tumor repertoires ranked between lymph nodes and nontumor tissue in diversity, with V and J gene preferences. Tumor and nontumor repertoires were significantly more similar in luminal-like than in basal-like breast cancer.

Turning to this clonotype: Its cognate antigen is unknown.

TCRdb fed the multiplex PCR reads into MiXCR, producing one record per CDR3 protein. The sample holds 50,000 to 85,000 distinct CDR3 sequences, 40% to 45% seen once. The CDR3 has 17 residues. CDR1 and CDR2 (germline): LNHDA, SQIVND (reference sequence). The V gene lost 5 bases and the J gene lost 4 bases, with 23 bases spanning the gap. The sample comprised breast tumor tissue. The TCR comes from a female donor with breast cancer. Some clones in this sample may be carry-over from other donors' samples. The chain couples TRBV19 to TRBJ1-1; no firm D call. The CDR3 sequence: CASSPMERRRYGTEAFF. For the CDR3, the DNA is TGTGCCAGTAGTCCCATGGAGAGGAGGAGATACGGCACTGAAGCTTTCTTT.